This T cell receptor beta chain was sequenced in a study of T cells in Graves' hyperthyroidism and ophthalmopathy. Each diagnosis drew on symptoms, thyroxine, TRAb, thyroid ultrasound and orbital computed tomography findings. From RNA transcripts, TCR beta CDR3 regions were amplified. The HTBI primer set served for first-round RT-PCR of the TCR CDR3. TCRdb fed the multiplex PCR reads into MiXCR, producing one record per CDR3 protein. The top ten hold around 21% of the sample, which has about 180,000 distinct CDR3 sequences, approximately 9% seen once. This clonotype has ten or more counts. The sequence came from a woman younger than 35 with Graves' hyperthyroidism that later progressed to Graves' ophthalmopathy. The sequenced material came from blood.

CDR3 bases: TGTGCCAGCAGGCTCCCCTCCGGGACAGTCAGACCGAACACTGAAGCTTTCTTT. This codes for CASRLPSGTVRPNTEAFF. The rearrangement uses TRBV12-3 or TRBV12-4 and TRBJ1-1; 7 nucleotides align to TRBD1. J was trimmed by 1 base and V by 6 bases; bases with no gene match: 17. The CDR3 loop spans 18 amino acids.